The TCR beta chain described here comes from a study of blood T cell repertoires in COVID-19. Overall study: Nucleic acid was either cDNA or gDNA, and it came from T cells, B-cell-depleted T cells, or PBMCs.

In the authors' workflow: It was from reference gene primer amplification that nucleated cell counts were estimated. Only in-frame clones appear in the TCRdb table, and some are missing; sequencing was by immunoSEQ multiplex PCR. V and J calls and clone size are copied from that table; D and trimming were computed from the DNA. The sample includes fewer than 250,000 clones, roughly nine tenths of them seen just once. The sequence came from a man aged 35 to 55 with acute or convalescent COVID-19. Source material: peripheral blood.

The DNA of the CDR3 is TGTGCCAGCAGCCAGGGGGGTGGAGGGCAGAACTATGGCTACACCTTC. Translated: CASSQGGGGQNYGYTF. The rearrangement uses TRBV7-6 and TRBJ1-2; 7 positions match TRBD1. The length of the CDR3 is 16 residues. Germline V gives CDR1 SGHVS, CDR2 FNYEAQ. Losses at the gene ends were 5 bases for V and 2 bases for J; bases not matched to a gene: 11.